These 32 T cell receptor beta chains originate from one sample sequenced in a study of response to subunit inactivated influenza vaccine. TCRdb processed the RT-PCR reads anew with MiXCR; each CDR3 protein has one entry. The sample records 550,000 to 650,000 distinct CDR3 sequences, about 11% being singletons. The source was PBMCs from blood, collected on the day of vaccination. Receptors originate from a man aged 45-60 years who received an inactivated influenza vaccine.

This clonotype has more than one count but fewer than ten. The V and J genes are TRBV16 and TRBJ1-3; D is unresolved. The CDR3 totals 16 residues. Deletions cut 4 bases from V and 4 bases from J, with 17 bases between. The germline CDR1 and CDR2 sequences are KGHSY and FQNENV. CDR3 protein: CASSPDDTSHGNTIYF. The DNA for the CDR3 is TGTGCCAGCAGCCCAGACGATACATCTCACGGAAACACCATATATTTT.

The chain has TRBV4-1 and TRBJ2-7; possibly TRBD2 for D (6 bases). The V gene lost 0 bases and the J gene lost 6 bases, with 9 bases spanning the gap. CDR3 size: 13 residues. Germline CDR1 reads MGHRA; CDR2 reads YSYEKL. For the CDR3, the DNA is TGCGCCAGCAGCCAAGATCGGGGGACCGAGCAGTACTTC. Protein product: CASSQDRGTEQYF.

This clonotype has more than one count but fewer than ten. The chain carries TRBV7-9 and TRBJ1-5, with D uncertain. V shed 0 bases and J shed 5 bases, with 11 bases lying between them. Germline lookup yields CDR1 SEHNR and CDR2 FQNEAQ (reference sequence). The CDR3 contains 15 residues. Here the CDR3 reads CASSLAGSGYQPQHF. The CDR3, as DNA: TGTGCCAGCAGCTTAGCAGGGTCAGGTTATCAGCCCCAGCATTTT.

V and J are TRBV6-2 or TRBV6-3 and TRBJ1-3; D perhaps matches TRBD1 (5 bases). The length of the CDR3 is 14 residues. V was pared by 7 bases and J by 0 bases, with 10 bases between. CDR1 is MNHEY, CDR2 SVGEGT, per germline. The CDR3 loop is CASIFDSSGNTIYF. CDR3 DNA: TGTGCCAGCATCTTCGACAGCTCTGGAAACACCATATATTTT.

This clonotype came up many times. V and J are TRBV5-6 and TRBJ2-2; D not certain. The CDR3 consists of 13 residues. V was shortened by 1 base and J by 6 bases, with 7 bases between the two germline ends. Germline loops: CDR1 SGHDT, CDR2 YYEEEE. This CDR3 reads CASSLSFPGELFF. CDR3 in DNA: TGTGCCAGCAGCTTGTCGTTCCCCGGGGAGCTGTTTTTT.

This clonotype was counted between two and nine times. The CDR3 region is CASSLLRVRGAGETQYF. DNA of the CDR3: TGTGCCAGCAGCTTACTGCGAGTGCGGGGCGCGGGGGAGACCCAGTACTTC. J is TRBJ2-5 and V is TRBV7-8, with D tentatively TRBD2 (6 bases). The CDR3 consists of 17 residues. The germline V gene encodes CDR1 SGHVS and CDR2 FQNEAQ. Trimming shortened V by 2 bases and J by 5 bases, and 21 bases separated the two germline ends.

This clonotype was detected many times. The chain recombines TRBV12-3 or TRBV12-4 with TRBJ1-2; D is unclear. Trimming cost V 6 bases and J 5 bases, with 16 bases left between them. The CDR3 extends over 14 amino acids. The CDR3 here is CASRPRNGGYGYTF. CDR3 DNA: TGTGCCAGCAGGCCTAGGAACGGCGGGTATGGCTACACCTTC.

The chain has TRBV18 and TRBJ2-2; tentative D call: TRBD1 (5 bases). Trimming pared 3 bases from V and 2 bases from J, leaving 7 bases between. The CDR3 loop spans 14 amino acids. Germline CDR1 is KGHSH and CDR2 is LQKENI. CDR3 nucleotide sequence: TGTGCCAGCTCACCTAGGGGAAACACCGGGGAGCTGTTTTTT. Protein: CASSPRGNTGELFF. The full variable domain, in which reference TRBV18 and TRBJ2-2 provide the parts outside the CDR3, is NAGVMQNPRHLVRRRGQEARLRCSPMKGHSHVYWYRQLPEEGLKFMVYLQKENIIDESGMPKERFSAEFPKEGPSILRIQQVVRGDSAAYFCASSPRGNTGELFFGEGSRLTVL.

The V gene is TRBV6-5, the J gene TRBJ2-3, with 10 bases identical to TRBD2. This CDR3 spans 17 amino acids. Trimming took 4 bases from V and 5 from J; bases not matched to a gene: 12. CDR1 is MNHEY and CDR2 is SVGAGI in the germline V gene. CDR3 in DNA: TGTGCCAGCAGTTTACTTGGTAGCGGGGGGCTTGGAGATACGCAGTATTTT. It encodes CASSLLGSGGLGDTQYF.

This clonotype was detected many times. The rearrangement joins TRBV6-1 to TRBJ2-3, with D maybe TRBD2 (5 bases). Trimming took off 6 bases at V and 2 bases at J, with 15 bases between the two ends. The germline CDR1 and CDR2 sequences are MNHNS and SASEGT. There are 15 residues in the CDR3. CDR3 residues: CASRPGVAHTDTQYF. The CDR3 nucleotides are TGTGCCAGCAGACCTGGGGTAGCGCACACAGATACGCAGTATTTT.

This clonotype was seen a few times. This chain uses TRBV2 with TRBJ1-5, with D perhaps matching TRBD1 (6 bases). Trimming shortened V by 5 bases and J by 0 bases, and 20 bases separated the two germline ends. The CDR3 has 18 amino acids. The V gene's germline CDR1 is SNHLY and CDR2 FYNNEI. In nucleotides, the CDR3 is TGTGCCAGCAGTCGACAGGCGAATTTCCTTTATAGCAATCAGCCCCAGCATTTT. The encoded protein is CASSRQANFLYSNQPQHF.

Notes on this clonotype: At one end, the junction sequence differs from germline, possibly due to a read error. The chain employs TRBV7-7 and TRBJ2-5; 13 bases are a match to TRBD2. The CDR3 has 16 amino acids. Germline assignment: CDR1 SSHAT and CDR2 FNYEAQ (reference sequence). The CDR3 sequence is CASSRGLAGFQDTQYF. CDR3 DNA sequence: TGTGCTAGCAGCCGGGGACTAGCGGGGTTCCAAGATACCCAGTACTTC.

This clonotype was recorded a few times. The V call is TRBV28, the J call TRBJ1-2, with D unclear. With 4 bases removed from V and 9 bases from J, the gap between germline ends came to 12 bases. This CDR3 has 12 amino acids. The germline CDR1 and CDR2 sequences are MDHEN and SYDVKM. The CDR3, as DNA: TGTGCCAGCAGTTCCACCCCCCGTAGCTACACCTTC. Translated, it gives CASSSTPRSYTF.

V and J are TRBV15 and TRBJ1-1, with TRBD1 matching over 7 bases. CDR1 and CDR2 (germline): LNHNV, YYDKDF (reference sequence). The junction had 12 bases not matched to a gene; V was cut back by 3 bases and J by 8 bases. This CDR3 has 15 amino acids. CDR3 region: CATSSAQQGRREAFF. The CDR3 DNA reads TGTGCCACCAGCAGTGCTCAACAGGGGAGGAGAGAAGCTTTCTTT.

This clonotype was found many times. The CDR3 reads CASSLRGNSYEQYF. As DNA, the CDR3 is TGTGCCAGCAGCTTACGCGGGAACTCCTACGAGCAGTACTTC. The V gene is TRBV7-8, the J gene TRBJ2-7; a weak D match, TRBD2 (6 bases). Germline CDR1 reads SGHVS; CDR2 reads FQNEAQ. This CDR3 has 14 amino acids. Trimming removed 2 bases at V and 0 bases at J, with 8 bases between.

The rearrangement uses TRBV3-1 and TRBJ2-5; a weak D match, TRBD2 (7 bases). Germline CDR1 reads LGHDT; CDR2 reads YNNKEL (reference sequence). V was clipped by 1 base and J by 2 bases, with 20 bases between them. The CDR3 sequence is 18 residues long. In DNA form, the CDR3 reads TGTGCCAGCAGCCAAGTTCTCTCGCGGGGGCTCGTACAAGAGACCCAGTACTTC. It yields the protein CASSQVLSRGLVQETQYF.

This clonotype turned up a few times. The CDR3 DNA reads TGTGCCATCAGTGACTCCGCCCCGAAAGAGACCCAGTACTTC. This encodes CAISDSAPKETQYF. The chain uses TRBV10-3 and TRBJ2-5; the D is unclear. CDR1 is ENHRY, CDR2 SYGVKD, per germline. The germline V and J ends were trimmed by 3 bases and 3 bases, with 11 bases remaining between them. The CDR3 contains 14 residues.

There are many counts of this clonotype. The V and J genes are TRBV4-3 and TRBJ2-1, with D possibly being TRBD1 or TRBD2 (6 bases each). V lost 1 base and J lost 3, with 10 bases in between. This CDR3 has 15 amino acids. CDR1 and CDR2 from the germline V gene are LGHNA and YSLEER. The CDR3 DNA sequence: TGCGCCAGCAGCCAAGGAGGGGGGCTCTACAATGAGCAGTTCTTC. Encoded protein: CASSQGGGLYNEQFF.

At least ten counts were recorded for this clonotype. The chain employs TRBV5-1 and TRBJ2-4, with 8 bases aligning to TRBD2. The CDR3 has 16 amino acids. V trimming: 2 bases; J trimming: 1 base; junction bases outside the gene matches: 5. CDR1 is SGHRS and CDR2 is YFSETQ in the germline V gene. This CDR3 reads CASSFTGGAAKNIQYF. CDR3 bases: TGCGCCAGCAGCTTTACGGGGGGGGCGGCCAAAAACATTCAGTACTTC.

V gene TRBV4-2 combines with J gene TRBJ1-2; 11 bases align to TRBD1. Germline CDR1 reads LGHNA; CDR2 reads YNFKEQ. The CDR3 length is 17 residues. The V gene end was trimmed by 3 bases and the J gene end by 6 bases; junction bases not matched to a gene: 12. CDR3 residues: CASSHNPGTGGVHGYTF. In DNA, the CDR3 is TGTGCCAGCAGCCACAACCCGGGGACAGGGGGTGTTCATGGCTACACCTTC.

The V and J genes are TRBV7-9 and TRBJ2-7, with a possible D match to TRBD1 (5 bases). V was trimmed by 2 bases and J by 2 bases, leaving 10 bases between them. CDR3 length: 14 residues. Per germline, CDR1 SEHNR and CDR2 FQNEAQ (reference sequence). The CDR3 sequence is CASSLIGVAYEQYF. CDR3 coding DNA: TGTGCCAGCAGCTTAATAGGGGTTGCCTACGAGCAGTACTTC.

This clonotype was recorded a few times. The J gene is TRBJ2-5, the V gene TRBV11-2, with 7 positions matching TRBD2. Germline CDR1 is SGHAT and CDR2 is FQNNGV. The V and J ends lost 4 bases and 5 bases, in that order; junction bases with no gene match: 16. The CDR3 extends over 17 amino acids. This CDR3 is CASSSISREKSRETQYF. The CDR3 DNA follows: TGTGCCAGCAGCTCAATTTCGCGGGAGAAATCCCGGGAGACCCAGTACTTC. Variable domain in full (rest from reference TRBV11-2 and TRBJ2-5): EAGVAQSPRYKIIEKRQSVAFWCNPISGHATLYWYQQILGQGPKLLIQFQNNGVVDDSQLPKDRFSAERLKGVDSTLKIQPAKLEDSAVYLCASSSISREKSRETQYFGPGTRLLVL.

This clonotype occurred many times. The chain has TRBV6-2 or TRBV6-3 and TRBJ2-7; D not resolved. CDR3 length equals 13 residues. Germline lookup yields CDR1 MNHEY and CDR2 SVGEGT. The V gene lost 0 bases and the J gene lost 5 bases, with 8 bases spanning the gap. CDR3 DNA: TGTGCCAGCAGTTACTCACCCGGGCACGAGCAGTACTTC. Translating gives CASSYSPGHEQYF.

This clonotype was detected many times. This sequence joins TRBV27 and TRBJ2-1; TRBD2 agrees at 10 bases. This CDR3 contains 14 residues. The germline V gene encodes CDR1 MNHEY and CDR2 SMNVEV (reference sequence). V shed 6 bases, J shed 8 bases, and the junction held 7 bases outside the gene matches. CDR3 protein: CASRQLAGIDEQFF. CDR3 DNA sequence: TGTGCCAGCAGGCAACTAGCGGGAATCGATGAGCAGTTCTTC.

The V and J genes are TRBV5-1 and TRBJ1-1; D remains ambiguous. The V gene lost 4 bases and the J gene lost 1 base, with 14 bases spanning the gap. The CDR3 runs to 15 residues. Germline CDR1 and CDR2: SGHRS and YFSETQ. This chain's CDR3 is CASSPMGGANTEAFF. The CDR3, as DNA: TGCGCCAGCAGCCCGATGGGTGGTGCGAACACTGAAGCTTTCTTT.

This clonotype has just a few counts. The V call is TRBV12-3 or TRBV12-4, the J call TRBJ2-5; 11 nucleotides line up with TRBD2. CDR3 length equals 15 residues. J lost 5 bases, V lost 4 bases, and 6 bases had no gene match. This chain's CDR3 is CASSYSGRAGETQYF. In DNA form, the CDR3 reads TGTGCCAGCAGTTATAGCGGGAGGGCTGGTGAGACCCAGTACTTC.

This clonotype has more than one count but fewer than ten. The V call is TRBV9, the J call TRBJ2-1; D ambiguous. The CDR3 length is 11 residues. The ends were cut back, 3 bases at V and 9 bases at J, with 7 bases in the middle. The germline gives CDR1 SGDLS, CDR2 YYNGEE. CDR3 in DNA: TGTGCCAGCAGCGATAGTCTTGAGCAGTTCTTC. As protein: CASSDSLEQFF.

This clonotype has just a few counts. The J gene is TRBJ2-7, the V gene TRBV20-1; TRBD1 agrees at 11 bases. The length of the CDR3 is 14 residues. V lost 7 bases, J lost 6 bases, and 11 bases stayed unmatched. Germline CDR1 and CDR2: DFQATT and SNEGSKA (reference sequence). CDR3 loop: CSVFTGQGAGEQYF. The CDR3 DNA reads TGCAGTGTTTTCACCGGACAGGGGGCCGGCGAGCAGTACTTC.

This clonotype has a handful of counts. The V gene is TRBV4-3, the J gene TRBJ2-1; 7 bases are a match to TRBD2. CDR1 LGHNA and CDR2 YSLEER come from the germline V gene. The CDR3 length is 19 residues. The ends lost 5 bases at V and 5 bases at J; junction bases unmatched: 21. CDR3 residues: CASSAGLWRETDKDNEQFF. In nucleotides, the CDR3 is TGCGCCAGCAGCGCGGGTCTTTGGCGGGAGACTGACAAAGACAATGAGCAGTTCTTC.

This clonotype turned up a few times. The gene calls are TRBV20-1 and TRBJ1-1, with D uncertain. In germline, CDR1 is DFQATT, CDR2 SNEGSKA (reference sequence). V lost 4 bases and J lost 4, with 16 bases in between. CDR3 length: 14 amino acids. The CDR3 protein is CSAKQPDSVTEAFF. The CDR3 DNA reads TGCAGTGCTAAGCAGCCCGACTCGGTCACTGAAGCTTTCTTT.

This clonotype was seen a handful of times. This chain connects TRBV7-6 to TRBJ2-1; 8 positions agree with TRBD2. J was trimmed by 8 bases and V by 1 base; bases with no gene match: 7. The germline V gene encodes CDR1 SGHVS and CDR2 FNYEAQ. The CDR3 spans 15 residues. For the CDR3, the DNA is TGTGCCAGCAGCTTAGACGGGCGGGAGGAGGATGAGCAGTTCTTC. Amino acid sequence: CASSLDGREEDEQFF.

This clonotype was found many times. This chain uses TRBV6-5 with TRBJ2-2; D gene uncertain. Trimming shortened V by 2 bases and J by 5 bases, and 15 bases separated the two germline ends. Germline V CDR1 and CDR2: MNHEY, SVGAGI. The CDR3 is made up of 16 amino acids. The DNA for the CDR3 is TGTGCCAGCAGTTACGTAGTAACACGTACTACCGGGGAGCTGTTTTTT. This sequence encodes CASSYVVTRTTGELFF.